This T cell receptor (beta chain) originates from a study of siplizumab effects on memory and regulatory T cells. The germline V gene has CDR1 LGHNT and CDR2 FRNRAP. V shed 7 bases and J 2 bases; nucleotides not matched to a gene: 8. This CDR3 is built from 16 residues. A remark on this clone: What it recognizes is unknown.

Regarding the study as a whole: Naive T cells looked more diverse than memory cells, and they looked like major contributors to the alloresponse. Proliferating siplizumab-culture Tregs lacked confirmation of suppressive function. Roughly 80-97% of proliferating CD4+ or CD8+ clones defied assignment to a naive or memory phenotype.

The protocol was immunoSEQ multiplex PCR, while the TCRdb copy is restricted to in-frame clones and leaves out a portion. This table has about 100,000 clones, around 90% appearing once. V is TRBV12-5 and J is TRBJ2-5; the match to TRBD2 covers 12 bases. This receptor was obtained from a human donor in good health. Sequenced material: Tregs sorted from blood. The CDR3 DNA reads as TGTGCTAGTGTTCCCCTAGGACTAGCGGGACAAGAGACCCAGTACTTC. As protein: CASVPLGLAGQETQYF.